Presented here are 8 T cell receptor beta chains from one specimen sequenced in a study of prognosis after radiotherapy for stage I lung cancer. Amplification of TCR beta CDR3 from genomic DNA used two-round multiplex PCR. Amplification in first-round PCR relied on primers specific to each TRBV and TRBJ gene. A single record per CDR3 protein comes from TCRdb applying MiXCR to the multiplex PCR reads. The table includes some 13,000 distinct CDR3 sequences, 47% detected once. The sequencing used PBMCs, collected before or after stereotactic body radiation therapy (not recorded which). The origin of the receptors is a donor aged 50 or older with non-small cell lung cancer.

As for this clonotype: With a far larger clone one base away, a read error is the likely cause. This chain joins TRBV5-6 and TRBJ2-1; TRBD2 matches 12 bases. Germline loops: CDR1 SGHDT, CDR2 YYEEEE. The CDR3 runs to 15 residues. The V and J ends lost 5 bases and 10 bases, in that order; junction bases with no gene match: 10. CDR3 amino acids: CASSERTSGAGEQFF. In nucleotides, the CDR3 is TGTGCCAGCAGTGAGCGGACTAGCGGGGCGGGCGAGCAGTTCTTC.

The chain employs TRBV2 and TRBJ2-3; 8 nucleotides agree with TRBD2. CDR3 length equals 16 residues. Trimming removed 4 bases from V and 5 bases from J; junction bases left unmatched: 11. CDR1 SNHLY and CDR2 FYNNEI come from the germline V gene. The CDR3 loop is CASSATGTRAVDTQYF. Here the CDR3 DNA reads TGTGCCAGCAGTGCCACCGGGACTAGGGCTGTAGATACGCAGTATTTT. The entire variable domain, with the rest obtained from reference TRBV2 and TRBJ2-3, is as follows: EPEVTQTPSHQVTQMGQEVILRCVPISNHLYFYWYRQILGQKVEFLVSFYNNEISEKSEIFDDQFSVERPDGSNFTLKIRSTKLEDSAMYFCASSATGTRAVDTQYFGPGTRLTVL.

To note about this clonotype: A read error may produce the germline difference seen at one junction end. The chain uses TRBV12-3 or TRBV12-4 and TRBJ2-7, with 8 bases lining up with TRBD1. This CDR3 comprises 12 residues. The DNA for the CDR3 is TGTGCCAGCAGTTTAGGGGGACAGGAGATTCACTTC. This encodes CASSLGGQEIHF.

Comment on this clonotype: An end of the junction does not agree with germline; a read error may underlie this. The chain employs TRBV6-1 and TRBJ1-2, with D possibly matching TRBD1 (5 bases). Germline V lookup: CDR1 MNHNS, CDR2 SASEGT. This CDR3 has 15 amino acids. The DNA of the CDR3 is TGTGTCAGCAAACCACCCCTAGAAGGGGACTATGGCTACACCTTC. Protein: CVSKPPLEGDYGYTF.

A note on this clonotype: A far larger clone is one nucleotide away, so this likely arose from a read error. The chain carries TRBV5-1 and TRBJ2-7; 11 bases are a match to TRBD1. There are 13 residues in the CDR3. The V gene's germline CDR1 is SGHRS and CDR2 YFSETQ. The CDR3 here is CAGSRTGGNEQYF. CDR3 nucleotides: TGTGCCGGCAGCCGGACAGGGGGCAACGAGCAGTACTTC.

This clonotype is medium-sized (0.01 to 0.1%) in the sample. Here the CDR3 DNA reads TGTGCCAGCTCACTTGACAGGACGTACTCTGGAAACACCATATATTTT. Its protein is CASSLDRTYSGNTIYF. This chain links TRBV18 with TRBJ1-3; maybe TRBD1 (6 bases). Germline V gene lookup returns CDR1 KGHSH and CDR2 LQKENI. Trimming removed 4 bases from V and 0 bases from J, with 13 bases in between. This CDR3 has 16 amino acids.

This clonotype showed up many times. The chain joins TRBV12-3 or TRBV12-4 to TRBJ2-1; 8 bases fit TRBD2. V dropped 8 bases and J dropped 12; count of bases not matched to a gene: 15. The CDR3 loop spans 14 amino acids. Here the CDR3 reads CASPAGDGVRRQFF. In DNA, the CDR3 is TGTGCCAGCCCAGCGGGAGACGGGGTAAGGCGGCAGTTCTTC.

This clonotype is termed medium-sized. At one of its ends the junction is not consistent with the germline gene, which may arise from a read error. The chain uses TRBV7-8 and TRBJ2-3; 9 bases align to TRBD2. From germline, CDR1 is SGHVS and CDR2 FQNEAQ. The CDR3 runs 15 residues. CDR3 sequence reads: CASSVAGASTDTQYF. Written as DNA, the CDR3 is TGTGCCAGCAGCGTAGCGGGGGCTAGCACAGATACGCAGTATTTT.